This T cell receptor beta chain is from a study of blood T cell repertoires in COVID-19. Study as a whole: Sites in the United States, Italy and Spain provided acute and convalescent COVID-19 samples. The analysed material was cDNA or gDNA that came from T cells, B-cell-depleted T cells, or PBMCs.

Original processing notes: The authors estimated nucleated cell counts from reference gene primer amplification. TCRdb's table, derived via immunoSEQ multiplex PCR, lists solely in-frame clones and lacks some. V and J calls and clone size follow that table, whereas D and trimming were derived from the DNA. The sample consists of 55,000 to 90,000 clones, about 88% of them appearing once. Germline V gives CDR1 SGHRS, CDR2 YFSETQ. This CDR3 has 16 residues. V was shortened by 4 bases and J by 8 bases, with 24 bases between the two germline ends. This clone appeared a single time. The V gene is TRBV5-1, the J gene TRBJ1-2, with a possible D match to TRBD1 (5 bases). Source material: peripheral blood. This TCR came from a man aged 70 or older with active COVID-19. CDR3 DNA: TGCGCCAGCAGCCCTCAAGGCGGGGCCGGTTATCGCGGCTACACCTTC. This codes for CASSPQGGAGYRGYTF.